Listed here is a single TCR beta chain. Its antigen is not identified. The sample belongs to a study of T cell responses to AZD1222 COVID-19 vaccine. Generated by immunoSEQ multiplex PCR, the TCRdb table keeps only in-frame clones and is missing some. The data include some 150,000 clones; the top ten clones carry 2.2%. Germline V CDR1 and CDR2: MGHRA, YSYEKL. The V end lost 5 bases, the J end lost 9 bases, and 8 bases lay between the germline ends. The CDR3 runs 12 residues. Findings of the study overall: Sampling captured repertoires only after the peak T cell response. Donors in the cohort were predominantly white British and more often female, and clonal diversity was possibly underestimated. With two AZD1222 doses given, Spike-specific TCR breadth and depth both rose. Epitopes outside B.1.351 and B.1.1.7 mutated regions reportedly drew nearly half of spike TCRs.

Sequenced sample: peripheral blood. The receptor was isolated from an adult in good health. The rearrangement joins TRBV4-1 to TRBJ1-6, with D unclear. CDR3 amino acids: CASSSLSSPLHF. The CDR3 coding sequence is TGCGCCAGCAGCTCCTTAAGTTCACCCCTCCACTTT.